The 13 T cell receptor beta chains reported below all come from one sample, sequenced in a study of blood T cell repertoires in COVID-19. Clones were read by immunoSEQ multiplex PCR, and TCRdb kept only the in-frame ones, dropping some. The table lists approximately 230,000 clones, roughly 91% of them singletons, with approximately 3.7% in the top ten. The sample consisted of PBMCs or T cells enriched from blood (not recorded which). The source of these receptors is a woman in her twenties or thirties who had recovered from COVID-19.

The CDR3 spells CACGTGSNYGYTF. CDR3 nucleotide sequence: TGTGCCTGTGGGACAGGGTCTAACTATGGCTACACCTTC. The V call is TRBV30, the J call TRBJ1-2; 9 bases are shared with TRBD1. Looked up from germline, CDR1 is GTSNPN and CDR2 is SVGIG (reference sequence). This CDR3 comprises 13 residues. The V segment lost 6 bases and the J segment 0 bases; nucleotides outside the gene matches: 2.

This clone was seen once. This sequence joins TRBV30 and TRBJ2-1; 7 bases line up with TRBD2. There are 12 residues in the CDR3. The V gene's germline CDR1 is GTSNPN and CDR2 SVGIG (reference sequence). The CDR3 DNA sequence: TGTGTCGGTTCGGCCGGGAGGAATGAGCAGTTCTTC. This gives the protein CVGSAGRNEQFF. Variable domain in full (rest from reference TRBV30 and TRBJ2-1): SQTIHQWPATLVQPVGSPLSLECTVEGTSNPNLYWYRQAAGRGLQLLFYSVGIGQISSEVPQNLSASRPQDRQFILSSKKLLLSDSGFYLCVGSAGRNEQFFGPGTRLTVL.

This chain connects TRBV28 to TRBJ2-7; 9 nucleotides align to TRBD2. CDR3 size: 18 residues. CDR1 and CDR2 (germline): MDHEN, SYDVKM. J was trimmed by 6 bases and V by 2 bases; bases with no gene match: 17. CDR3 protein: CASSLVTGSSGKSGEQYF. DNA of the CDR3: TGTGCCAGCAGTTTAGTTACCGGATCTAGCGGGAAATCAGGCGAGCAGTACTTC.

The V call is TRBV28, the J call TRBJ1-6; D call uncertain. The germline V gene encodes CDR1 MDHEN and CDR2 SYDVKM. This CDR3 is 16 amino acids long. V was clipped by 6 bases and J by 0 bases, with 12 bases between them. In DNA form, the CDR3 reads TGTGCCAGCAGCTTAGGGCCTCCCTCCTATAATTCACCCCTCCACTTT. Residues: CASSLGPPSYNSPLHF.

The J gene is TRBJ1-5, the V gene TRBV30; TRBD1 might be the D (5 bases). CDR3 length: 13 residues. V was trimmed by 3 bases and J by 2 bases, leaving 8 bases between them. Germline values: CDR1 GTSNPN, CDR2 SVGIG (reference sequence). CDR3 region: CAWSGRGNQPQHF. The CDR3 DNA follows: TGTGCCTGGAGCGGCAGGGGCAATCAGCCCCAGCATTTT.

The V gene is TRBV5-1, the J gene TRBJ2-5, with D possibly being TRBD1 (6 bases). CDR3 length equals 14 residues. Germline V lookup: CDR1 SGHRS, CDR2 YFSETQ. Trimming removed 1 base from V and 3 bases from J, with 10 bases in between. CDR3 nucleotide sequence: TGCGCCAGCAGCTTGCCAGGGGCTGAAGAGACCCAGTACTTC. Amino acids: CASSLPGAEETQYF.

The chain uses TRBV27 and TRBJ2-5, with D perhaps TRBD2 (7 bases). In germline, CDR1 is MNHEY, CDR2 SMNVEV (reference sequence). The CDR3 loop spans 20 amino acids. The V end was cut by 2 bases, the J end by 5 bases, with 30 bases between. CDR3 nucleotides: TGTGCCAGCAGTTTAACCCCCCCCAGGGGTTCGCTAGCGGTCCGGGAGACCCAGTACTTC. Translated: CASSLTPPRGSLAVRETQYF.

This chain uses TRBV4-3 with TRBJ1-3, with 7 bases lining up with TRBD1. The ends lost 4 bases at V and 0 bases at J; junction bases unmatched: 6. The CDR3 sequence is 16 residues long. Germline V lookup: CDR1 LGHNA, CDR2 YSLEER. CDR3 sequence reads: CASSPGQPISGNTIYF. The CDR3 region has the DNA TGCGCCAGCAGCCCGGGACAGCCGATCTCTGGAAACACCATATATTTT.

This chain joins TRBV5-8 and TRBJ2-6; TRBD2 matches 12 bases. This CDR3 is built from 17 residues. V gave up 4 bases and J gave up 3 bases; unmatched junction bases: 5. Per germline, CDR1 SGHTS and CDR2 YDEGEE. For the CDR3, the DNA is TGTGCCAGCAGCCCGACTAGCGGGAGATTTGGGGCCAACGTCCTGACTTTC. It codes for CASSPTSGRFGANVLTF.

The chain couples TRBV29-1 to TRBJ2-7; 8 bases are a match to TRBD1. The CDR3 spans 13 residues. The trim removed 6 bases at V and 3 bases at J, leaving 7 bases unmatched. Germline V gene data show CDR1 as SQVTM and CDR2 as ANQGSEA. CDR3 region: CSVDGQGNYEQYF. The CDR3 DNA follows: TGCAGCGTCGACGGACAGGGAAACTACGAGCAGTACTTC.

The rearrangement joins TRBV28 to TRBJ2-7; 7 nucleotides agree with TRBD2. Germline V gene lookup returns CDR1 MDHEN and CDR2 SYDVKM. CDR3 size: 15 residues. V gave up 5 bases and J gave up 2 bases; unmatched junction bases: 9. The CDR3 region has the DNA TGTGCCAGCAGTCCCGGGGGAGCGGGAACCTACGAGCAGTACTTC. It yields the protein CASSPGGAGTYEQYF.

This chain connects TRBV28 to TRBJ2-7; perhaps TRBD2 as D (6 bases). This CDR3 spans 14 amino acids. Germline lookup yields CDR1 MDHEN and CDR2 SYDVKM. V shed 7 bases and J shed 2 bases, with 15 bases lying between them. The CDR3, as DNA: TGTGCCAGCACCTCGGCGGGGTTGGCCTACGAGCAGTACTTC. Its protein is CASTSAGLAYEQYF.

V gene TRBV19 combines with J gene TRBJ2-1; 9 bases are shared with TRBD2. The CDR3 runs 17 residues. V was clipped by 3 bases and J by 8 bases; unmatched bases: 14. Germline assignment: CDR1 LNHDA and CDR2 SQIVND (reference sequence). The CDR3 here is CASSIQLSGRIPHEQFF. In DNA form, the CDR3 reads TGTGCCAGTAGTATCCAACTTAGCGGGAGAATCCCCCATGAGCAGTTCTTC.